A selection of T cell receptor beta chains follows, all from one sample in a study of shared clonotypes between healthy human individuals. Some clones are missing from TCRdb's copy, which holds only in-frame ones; the method was immunoSEQ multiplex PCR. The table shows hundreds of thousands of clones, with around 96% occurring only once. Sample: naive CD8+ T cells sorted from blood. These receptors came from a woman aged 25-40 years in good health. Both conserved end residues are trimmed from each CDR3. The order of the fields is J gene, V gene, CDR3 protein.

TRBJ1-3 | TRBV10-3 | AISEGTYTLDGGSTIY
TRBJ2-5 | TRBV2 | ASSTEGAGELRETQY
TRBJ2-7 | TRBV7-6 | ASSLAGLAGGLGYEQY
TRBJ2-1 | TRBV7-7 | ASSLGGLAGGEQF
TRBJ1-1 | TRBV28 | ASRMTDTEAF
TRBJ1-2 | TRBV28 | ASSPYPLWTGDYGYT
TRBJ1-2 | TRBV7-8 | ASSLYQDESDGYT
TRBJ2-7 | TRBV28 | ASSLRGGDEQY
TRBJ2-1 | TRBV2 | ASSDDTHEQF
. | TRBV4-1 | ASSQGPLAGGNYEQY